This T cell receptor beta chain was captured by sequencing in a study of T cells in Graves' hyperthyroidism and ophthalmopathy. Study results and limitations: Model-based prediction identified ophthalmopathy a median 6.5 months prior to its onset.

Amplified TCR beta CDR3 regions derived from RNA transcripts. In the first-round RT-PCR of the TCR CDR3, the HTBI primer set was used. TCRdb independently ran MiXCR on the multiplex PCR reads; one entry per CDR3 protein. The sample comprises around 280,000 distinct CDR3 sequences, 13% of which are singletons, and approximately 8.6% rests with the top ten. The length of the CDR3 is 13 residues. The V gene's germline CDR1 is SQVTM and CDR2 ANQGSEA. Remarks on this clonotype: Antigen unknown.

Disease duration under 2 months; hyperthyroidism patients were aged 18 to 65. Lactation, pregnancy, other autoimmune disease or uncontrolled infection led to exclusion of patients. Approximately 10 ml of fresh peripheral blood supplied the PBMCs. The gene calls are TRBV29-1 and TRBJ2-1; D not certain. The assigned J gene may be wrong: the sequence end matches TRBJ2-7 better. The sequence came from a woman aged 25 to 39 with Graves' hyperthyroidism that later progressed to Graves' ophthalmopathy. The source material was blood. This CDR3 reads CSVLGHTNNEQYF. The CDR3, as DNA: TGCAGCGTTTTAGGGCATACAAACAATGAGCAGTACTTC.